A selection of T cell receptor beta chains follows, all from one sample in a study of T cell changes during pregnancy in multiple sclerosis. The repertoire was sequenced with immunoSEQ multiplex PCR; TCRdb's copy has only in-frame clones and lacks some. The table has roughly 41,000 clones, approximately 90% seen once. The sample here was CD4+ T cells from peripheral blood mononuclear cells, taken in the first trimester of pregnancy. These receptors were taken from a female donor with multiple sclerosis, enrolled in a pregnancy study. The CDR3 runs from the conserved cysteine through the conserved F or W. The D gene is left open where the match is weak. Where a row states a size, it is once, few, many or the class of an expanded clone; other rows omit it.

size,D,J,V,DNA,CDR3
once,TRBD1,TRBJ2-1,TRBV19,TGTGCCAGTAGCTACGCAGGGGGCGGGTCCTACAATGAGCAGTTCTTC,CASSYAGGGSYNEQFF
-,-,TRBJ2-5,TRBV14,TGTGCCAGCAGCCCGTGGAACGGAGGGGAGACCCAGTACTTC,CASSPWNGGETQYF
once,-,TRBJ2-3,TRBV9,TGTGCCAGCAGCCTCGGCGGAGTTAGCACAGATACGCAGTATTTT,CASSLGGVSTDTQYF
-,TRBD2,TRBJ2-5,TRBV11-2,TGTGCCAGCAGCGAACTAGCGGGAGGAGGGGAGACCCAGTACTTC,CASSELAGGGETQYF
-,TRBD1,TRBJ1-2,TRBV25-1,TGTGCCAGCAGTGAGGCGGGACAGGGCCGCTATGGCTACACCTTC,CASSEAGQGRYGYTF
-,TRBD2,TRBJ2-1,TRBV5-1,TGCGCCAGCAGCTCCATCACTAGCGGGGCTCTCTACAATGAGCAGTTCTTC,CASSSITSGALYNEQFF
-,-,TRBJ2-1,TRBV9,TGTGCCAGCAGCGTTTACAGGCAGAGCTCCTACAATGAGCAGTTCTTC,CASSVYRQSSYNEQFF
-,TRBD1,TRBJ2-7,TRBV13,TGTGCCAGCAGCCAACCGGCCGGGACAGGCGAGCAGTACTTC,CASSQPAGTGEQYF
-,TRBD2,TRBJ2-1,TRBV6-4,TGTGCCAGCAGTACCGGGACTAGCGAATACAATGAGCAGTTCTTC,CASSTGTSEYNEQFF
-,TRBD2,TRBJ2-5,TRBV28,TGTGCCAGCAGCCTCAAGGGGGGAGCGGGAGGGTGGTGGGGAGAGACCCAGTACTTC,CASSLKGGAGGWWGETQYF
-,TRBD2,TRBJ2-1,TRBV5-8,TGTGCCAGCCGAAAAGGGACTAGCGGGATGAATGAGCAGTTCTTC,CASRKGTSGMNEQFF
-,-,TRBJ2-2,TRBV18,TGTGCCAGCTCACCGTATCTTTCAGGGGACGGGGAGCTGTTTTTT,CASSPYLSGDGELFF
-,-,TRBJ2-1,TRBV7-7,TGTGCTAGCAGTCAAACGAGGACAGTCACGAGTGAGCAGTTCTTC,CASSQTRTVTSEQFF
-,-,TRBJ1-2,TRBV28,TGTGCCAGCAGTTTTGGACAGTCGAGGGGCTACACCTTC,CASSFGQSRGYTF
-,TRBD2,TRBJ2-5,TRBV7-3,TGTGCCAGCAGCCTTAGCGGGAGAGGGGAGACCCAGTACTTC,CASSLSGRGETQYF
once,-,TRBJ2-2,TRBV15,TGTGCCACCAGCAGAGAAGATCATACTAGAGGCACCGGGGAGCTGTTTTTT,CATSREDHTRGTGELFF
once,TRBD1,TRBJ2-5,TRBV5-6,TGTGCCAGCAGCTACGGACAGGGAGCACCAGGGACCCAGTACTTC,CASSYGQGAPGTQYF
-,TRBD2,TRBJ2-3,TRBV7-9,TGTGCCAGCAGCCCGCGAGCGGGAACAGATACGCAGTATTTT,CASSPRAGTDTQYF
-,-,TRBJ2-5,TRBV7-2,TGTGCCAGCAGCCCAGGGGTGAGGGAGACCCAGTACTTC,CASSPGVRETQYF
-,TRBD1,TRBJ1-2,TRBV19,TGTGCCAGTAGTATAGAGAAGGGACAGAACTATGGCTACACCTTC,CASSIEKGQNYGYTF
-,TRBD1,TRBJ2-3,TRBV15,TGTGCCACCAGCAGAGTGGGTTGGGCGGAGGGACAGGGTAGTCACCCAGATACGCAGTATTTT,CATSRVGWAEGQGSHPDTQYF
once,TRBD2,TRBJ2-3,TRBV29-1,TGCAGCGCTGGGACTTCAGCGGGGGGGGGCACAGATACGCAGTATTTT,CSAGTSAGGGTDTQYF
-,-,TRBJ2-1,TRBV5-1,TGCGCCAGCAGCTTCTCGTCGCCGAGGGATGAGCAGTTCTTC,CASSFSSPRDEQFF
few,-,TRBJ2-7,TRBV19,TGTGCCAGTAGTATGAGGGCCTCGGCCGAGCAGTACTTC,CASSMRASAEQYF
-,TRBD1,TRBJ1-2,TRBV2,TGTGCCAGCAGGATGACAGGGACCTATGGCTACACCTTC,CASRMTGTYGYTF
-,-,TRBJ1-4,TRBV7-9,TGTGCCAGCAGCGAAACTGACAAGGGGTTTAAAAATGAAAAACTGTTTTTT,CASSETDKGFKNEKLFF
once,TRBD1,TRBJ2-2,TRBV5-4,TGTGCCAGCAGCTCAGTGGGACAGGGGTTAACCGGGGAGCTGTTTTTT,CASSSVGQGLTGELFF
-,-,TRBJ1-3,TRBV19,TGTGCCAGTACCGGAGGAGGCTCTGGAAACACCATATATTTT,CASTGGGSGNTIYF
-,TRBD2,TRBJ2-1,TRBV5-1,TGCGCCAGCAGCTACCAGACTAGCGGCTCCTACAATGAGCAGTTCTTC,CASSYQTSGSYNEQFF
-,-,TRBJ1-3,TRBV9,TGTGCCAGCAGCACTATAGGTGGAAACACCATATATTTT,CASSTIGGNTIYF
-,TRBD1,TRBJ2-7,TRBV7-2,TGTGCCAGCAGCCCGCCTGGGACAGAGAGCTACGAGCAGTACTTC,CASSPPGTESYEQYF
-,-,TRBJ2-1,TRBV27,TGTGCCAGCAGTTTATTTGGACAGACTTACAATGAGCAGTTCTTC,CASSLFGQTYNEQFF
-,-,TRBJ2-1,TRBV27,TGTGCCAGCAGTGCCCGGCTTACAGGGAAAACATACAATGAGCAGTTCTTC,CASSARLTGKTYNEQFF
-,-,TRBJ1-4,TRBV21-1,TGTGCCAGCAGCATCTCCGGGAAACTGTTTTTT,CASSISGKLFF
-,-,TRBJ2-7,TRBV7-3,TGTGCCAGCAGCTTAGGCGGGCCCAGCTCCTACGAGCAGTACTTC,CASSLGGPSSYEQYF
-,-,TRBJ2-3,TRBV7-2,TGTGCCAGCAGCCTTCGGATCCAGGGAAGCGTAGATACGCAGTATTTT,CASSLRIQGSVDTQYF
-,TRBD2,TRBJ2-2,TRBV6-1,TGTGCCAGCATCGCTGGACTAGCGTTCACCGGGGAGCTGTTTTTT,CASIAGLAFTGELFF
once,TRBD2,TRBJ2-7,TRBV7-2,TGTGCCAGCAGCCTAGGACTAGAGTTCTACGAGCAGTACTTC,CASSLGLEFYEQYF
-,-,TRBJ2-7,TRBV10-3,TGTGCCATCAGTCCCAGGGCCCCAGGGAACTCCTACGAGCAGTACTTC,CAISPRAPGNSYEQYF
-,TRBD2,TRBJ2-1,TRBV19,TGTGCCAGTAGTATCCAACCACTAGCGGGAGTATACAATGAGCAGTTCTTC,CASSIQPLAGVYNEQFF
-,TRBD1,TRBJ1-2,TRBV6-5,TGTGCCAGCAGCAGGACAGGGGCCCACTATGGCTACACCTTC,CASSRTGAHYGYTF
-,TRBD1,TRBJ1-1,TRBV19,TGTGCCAGTAGGGAGGCAGGGGGGCTCCGAACTGAAGCTTTCTTT,CASREAGGLRTEAFF
-,TRBD2,TRBJ2-5,TRBV7-2,TGTACCAGCAGTCCGGGGGGGGCAGGTCAAGAGACCCAGTACTTC,CTSSPGGAGQETQYF
-,-,TRBJ2-5,TRBV2,TGTGCCAGCCTTTTGGGGCCTTTGGAGACCCAGTACTTC,CASLLGPLETQYF
-,-,TRBJ1-2,TRBV10-2,TGCGCCAGCAGTCCATACGGAGGGAACTATGGCTACACCTTC,CASSPYGGNYGYTF
-,TRBD1,TRBJ2-1,TRBV11-2,TGTGCCAGCAGACGAGGACAGGGCGGGTTCAGTGAGCAGTTCTTC,CASRRGQGGFSEQFF
-,-,TRBJ2-7,TRBV10-3,TGTGCCTGCTCATCAGTTGGCGGGGCCACGGAGCAGTACTTC,CACSSVGGATEQYF
once,-,TRBJ1-1,TRBV6-5,TGTGCCAGCAGTTACGGGGGCGGGCTCACTGAAGCTTTCTTT,CASSYGGGLTEAFF
-,TRBD1,TRBJ2-6,TRBV18,TGTGCCAGCTCACCTCAGGGGGTCGGGGCCAACGTCCTGACTTTC,CASSPQGVGANVLTF
few,TRBD1,TRBJ1-1,TRBV7-2,TGTGCCAGCAGCTTAGCGGCAGGGGGGGCTTTCTTT,CASSLAAGGAFF
-,-,TRBJ2-7,TRBV20-1,TGCAGTGCTAGTATGTCAGGCCCTATTTTC,CSASMSGPIF
-,-,TRBJ2-7,TRBV11-3,TGTGCCAGCAGTTCAGGGTTCTCCTACGAGCAGTACTTC,CASSSGFSYEQYF
-,TRBD2,TRBJ2-5,TRBV28,TGTGCCAGCAGTTTTTCCGGCGGGAGCGGGACCCAGTACTTC,CASSFSGGSGTQYF
once,TRBD1,TRBJ2-4,TRBV4-3,TGCGCCAGCAGCCTCATGCCGGGACAGGGGAAGAAGAACATTCAGTACTTC,CASSLMPGQGKKNIQYF
-,-,TRBJ1-4,TRBV5-1,TGCGCCAGCCGACTAGTTGCGATCCCTAAAGAAAAACTGTTTTTT,CASRLVAIPKEKLFF
-,-,TRBJ1-1,TRBV10-3,TGTGCCGTATCCCGCAAGGGGACTGAAGCTTTCTTT,CAVSRKGTEAFF